This TCR beta chain was recovered during a study of tumor-infiltrating lymphocytes in primary liver carcinoma. Joint extraction of RNA and DNA used roughly 19-31 mg of bulk tissue that was unsorted. Surgical resection served as treatment for the primary liver carcinoma of these patients. Samples were taken from five separate regions of every tumor. Germline V CDR1 and CDR2: MNHNS, SASEGT. The CDR3 runs to 15 residues. A constant-region primer primed TCR beta cDNA synthesis from 450 to 550 ng of total RNA. TCR beta libraries came from three nested multiplex PCR rounds using slightly modified ARM-PCR. Primers for the first two PCR rounds were TRBV1-TRBV30 forward primers and a C-beta reverse primer (about 9 cycles per round). One entry per CDR3 protein results from TCRdb running MiXCR on the multiplex PCR reads. The sample includes roughly 30,000 distinct CDR3 sequences, roughly 70% of them seen just once.

Details on this clonotype: Antigen: not known. Relative to the germline gene, one junction end is altered; a read error may explain this.

Study-wide results and caveats: It was in tumors, not blood, that the top-250-clone fraction was significantly higher (p = 0.039).

Source material: liver tumor tissue from sampling region 3. Indicated subset: tumor region T3, left-lateral pole. The sequence was collected from a woman aged 25-40 years with primary liver carcinoma and hepatitis B virus infection. V usage is TRBV6-1 and J usage is TRBJ1-1; possible D gene TRBD1, 6 bases. The CDR3: CPRDFWTEMNTEAFF. The DNA of the CDR3 is TGTCCCAGGGATTTTTGGACAGAGATGAACACTGAAGCTTTCTTT.